A single sample is the source of the 14 T cell receptor beta chains below, sequenced in a study of naive and memory T cell subsets. The beta constant-region primer was an equimolar mix of two oligonucleotides covering TRBC1 and TRBC2. Ligated cDNA was amplified by four rounds of PCR with nested alpha and beta constant-region primers and SP2. TCRdb re-called the UMI-ligation and nested PCR reads through MiXCR, storing one row per CDR3 protein. The table records 15,000 to 20,000 distinct CDR3 sequences, roughly 8.4% of them present only once. Sample: central memory CD8+ T cells from blood. The receptors originated from a human donor in good health.

By frequency in the sample, this clonotype is medium-sized. The chain carries TRBV5-5 and TRBJ2-1; D uncertain. Germline V gene lookup returns CDR1 SGHKS and CDR2 YYEKEE (reference sequence). Deletions cut 2 bases from V and 8 bases from J, with 5 bases between. The CDR3 is 11 residues long. The CDR3 sequence: CASSFGYEQFF. For the CDR3, the DNA is TGTGCCAGCAGCTTCGGTTATGAGCAGTTCTTC.

Only a few counts were recorded for this clonotype. The V gene is TRBV27, the J gene TRBJ2-2; D possibly matches TRBD1 or TRBD2 (6 bases each). This CDR3 comprises 14 residues. Trimming removed 6 bases at V and 1 base at J, with 9 bases between. Looked up from germline, CDR1 is MNHEY and CDR2 is SMNVEV (reference sequence). The CDR3 nucleotides read TGTGCCAGCAGAGGGGGGATGAACACCGGGGAGCTGTTTTTT. Translation: CASRGGMNTGELFF.

J is TRBJ1-2 and V is TRBV12-3 or TRBV12-4; 7 bases agree with TRBD1. The ends lost 6 bases at V and 5 bases at J; junction bases unmatched: 12. This CDR3 spans 15 amino acids. The DNA for the CDR3 is TGTGCCAGCAGCCCCAACCCGGGACAGCCTTATGGCTACACCTTC. Its protein is CASSPNPGQPYGYTF.

The V call is TRBV9, the J call TRBJ1-2, with D maybe TRBD1 (5 bases). This CDR3 contains 14 residues. V was cut by 4 bases and J by 8 bases, with 18 bases left in between. CDR1 is SGDLS and CDR2 is YYNGEE in the germline V gene. The CDR3 reads CASSPRDGRGGYTF. DNA of the CDR3: TGTGCCAGCAGCCCCCGGGACGGGCGAGGAGGCTACACCTTC. Using reference TRBV9 and TRBJ1-2 for the parts outside the CDR3, the full variable domain is DSGVTQTPKHLITATGQRVTLRCSPRSGDLSVYWYQQSLDQGLQFLIQYYNGEERAKGNILERFSAQQFPDLHSELNLSSLELGDSALYFCASSPRDGRGGYTFGSGTRLTVV.

The rearrangement links TRBV18 to TRBJ1-6; TRBD1 is a possible D gene (5 bases). This CDR3 region has 19 residues. Germline loops: CDR1 KGHSH, CDR2 LQKENI. Trimming pared 2 bases from V and 0 bases from J, leaving 17 bases between. For the CDR3, the DNA is TGTGCCAGCTCACCAAGTTTCGGGCTTACAGGCTCCTATAATTCACCCCTCCACTTT. Its translation is CASSPSFGLTGSYNSPLHF.

This clonotype has at least ten counts. The rearrangement joins TRBV20-1 to TRBJ2-6; unclear D gene. CDR1 is DFQATT, CDR2 SNEGSKA, per germline (reference sequence). This CDR3 spans 17 amino acids. V was clipped by 0 bases and J by 0 bases, with 12 bases between them. The CDR3 loop is CSARDPSIHSGANVLTF. The CDR3, as DNA: TGCAGTGCTAGAGATCCGAGTATACACTCTGGGGCCAACGTCCTGACTTTC.

The V gene is TRBV19, the J gene TRBJ1-2, with no clear D. The CDR3 length is 13 residues. The germline V gene encodes CDR1 LNHDA and CDR2 SQIVND (reference sequence). Trimming shortened V by 7 bases and J by 6 bases, and 15 bases separated the two germline ends. CDR3 sequence: CASTRRYDNGYTF. The CDR3 DNA reads TGTGCCAGTACTCGAAGATACGATAATGGCTACACCTTC.

This clonotype was seen many times. The chain recombines TRBV6-6 with TRBJ1-4, with 7 bases identical to TRBD1. Trimming cost V 2 bases and J 2 bases; bases outside gene matches: 5. CDR3 length: 16 amino acids. The V gene's germline CDR1 is MNHNY and CDR2 SVGAGI (reference sequence). The CDR3 loop is CASSYPMTGTNEKLFF. The CDR3 region has the DNA TGTGCCAGCAGTTACCCCATGACAGGGACTAATGAAAAACTGTTTTTT.

V is TRBV29-1 and J is TRBJ2-1; 14 bases align to TRBD2. After removal of 5 bases from V and 4 bases from J, the junction contained 10 bases not matched to a gene. Germline V gene sequence: CDR1 SQVTM, CDR2 ANQGSEA. The CDR3 contains 17 residues. In DNA, the CDR3 is TGCAGCGTTCCAGGACTAGCGGGAGGCCGGTCTTACAATGAGCAGTTCTTC. The encoded protein is CSVPGLAGGRSYNEQFF.

Only one count was recorded for this clonotype. One base away lies a much larger clone, so this may be a sequencing read error. V and J are TRBV28 and TRBJ1-2; D uncertain. CDR1 MDHEN and CDR2 SYDVKM come from the germline V gene. This CDR3 has 14 amino acids. DNA for the CDR3: TGTGCCAGCTCGGATCCGGAATTTTTAAATGGCTACTCCTTC. Amino acids: CASSDPEFLNGYSF.

This sequence joins TRBV6-2 or TRBV6-3 and TRBJ2-1; D might be TRBD2 (6 bases). V lost 8 bases to trimming and J lost 9 bases, with 20 bases between them. The CDR3 sequence is 14 residues long. CDR1 and CDR2 from the germline V gene are MNHEY and SVGEGT. The CDR3 reads CASGTGPEWGEQFF. The CDR3, as DNA: TGTGCCAGCGGGACTGGACCGGAATGGGGTGAGCAGTTCTTC.

This clonotype occurred many times. V is TRBV6-2 or TRBV6-3 and J is TRBJ2-6; D gene unclear. V lost 6 bases to trimming and J lost 3 bases, with 9 bases between them. The CDR3 loop spans 14 amino acids. In germline, CDR1 is MNHEY, CDR2 SVGEGT. In DNA, the CDR3 is TGTGCCAGCAGCGACCAAAGTGGGGCCAACGTCCTGACTTTC. Amino acids: CASSDQSGANVLTF.

The V and J genes are TRBV15 and TRBJ2-1, with D maybe TRBD2 (6 bases). The V and J ends lost 5 bases and 12 bases respectively, with 17 bases between them. Germline lookup yields CDR1 LNHNV and CDR2 YYDKDF (reference sequence). The CDR3 extends over 13 amino acids. Here the CDR3 reads CATSGPYGGSQFF. CDR3 bases: TGTGCCACCAGCGGACCTTACGGGGGTTCGCAGTTCTTC.

There are many counts of this clonotype. This chain joins TRBV9 and TRBJ2-7; unclear D gene. The CDR3 is 15 residues long. Germline V gives CDR1 SGDLS, CDR2 YYNGEE. V lost 0 bases and J 0 bases, leaving 10 bases between the germline ends. The CDR3 sequence is CASSVEPASSYEQYF. DNA for the CDR3: TGTGCCAGCAGCGTAGAGCCGGCCAGCTCCTACGAGCAGTACTTC.